This TCR beta chain was found in a study of shared clonotypes between healthy human individuals. Study-level findings and limits: The sharing of roughly 5% of naive CD4 clonotypes was seen across a handful of donors. Generation probability values for non-shared clonotypes were lower than those for clonotypes shared by all four donors. Incompleteness in sorted-subset sequencing, despite large depth, was shown by rarefaction.

The V gene lost 2 bases and the J gene lost 5 bases, with 10 bases spanning the gap. The CDR3 extends over 13 amino acids. Germline V lookup: CDR1 MDHEN, CDR2 SYDVKM. About this clone: The antigen is undetermined. This sample also contains other DNA sequences that code for the same CDR3.

In the study's own analysis: Sequence data from immunoSEQ were junction-only and lacked quality scores; consequently, filtering differed. Profiled with immunoSEQ multiplex PCR; TCRdb holds only in-frame clones, not every one. The V and J calls and clone size come from that table; D and trimming were worked out from the DNA. The repertoire consists of about 590,000 clones, with over 95% occurring once and the leading ten covering 0.11%. Cells designated naive CD8 were CD45RO-negative and were positively selected for CCR7, with terminally differentiated effector memory CD45RA+ cells excluded. The origin of this receptor is a woman aged 25 to 39 in good health. J is TRBJ2-7 and V is TRBV28; no clear D gene. What was sequenced was naive CD8+ T cells sorted from blood. CDR3 sequence: CASSLTPFHEQYF. CDR3 nucleotide sequence: TGTGCCAGCAGTTTAACCCCCTTCCACGAGCAGTACTTC. The full variable domain, with the rest looked up from reference TRBV28 and TRBJ2-7, is DVKVTQSSRYLVKRTGEKVFLECVQDMDHENMFWYRQDPGLGLRLIYFSYDVKMKEKGDIPEGYSVSREKKERFSLILESASTNQTSMYLCASSLTPFHEQYFGPGTRLTVT.